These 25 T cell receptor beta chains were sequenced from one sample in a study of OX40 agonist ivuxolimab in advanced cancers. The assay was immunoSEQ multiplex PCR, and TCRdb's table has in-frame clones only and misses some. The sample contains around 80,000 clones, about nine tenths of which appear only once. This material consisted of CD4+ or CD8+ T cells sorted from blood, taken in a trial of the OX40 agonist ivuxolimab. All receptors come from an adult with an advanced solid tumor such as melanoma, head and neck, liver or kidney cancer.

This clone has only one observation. CDR3 sequence: CASKRNTGELFF. DNA of the CDR3: TGTGCCAGCAAGCGGAACACCGGGGAGCTGTTTTTT. This chain connects TRBV2 to TRBJ2-2; D is unclear. The length of the CDR3 is 12 residues. Germline V gene data show CDR1 as SNHLY and CDR2 as FYNNEI. Trimming removed 7 bases at V and 1 base at J, with 4 bases between.

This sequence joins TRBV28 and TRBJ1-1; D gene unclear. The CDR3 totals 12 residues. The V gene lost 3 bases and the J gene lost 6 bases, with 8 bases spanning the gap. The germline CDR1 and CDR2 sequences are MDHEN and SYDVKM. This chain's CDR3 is CASSLGFPEAFF. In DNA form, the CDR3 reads TGTGCCAGCAGTTTGGGGTTTCCTGAAGCTTTCTTT.

As DNA, the CDR3 is TGCGCCAGCAGCTTGGATCGCCGGGACAGGGGTAACTATGGCTACACCTTC. It codes for CASSLDRRDRGNYGYTF. The rearrangement links TRBV5-1 to TRBJ1-2; 10 positions agree with TRBD1. The CDR3 is 17 residues long. The germline CDR1 and CDR2 sequences are SGHRS and YFSETQ. With V trimmed by 0 bases and J by 1 base, 6 bases remained unmatched.

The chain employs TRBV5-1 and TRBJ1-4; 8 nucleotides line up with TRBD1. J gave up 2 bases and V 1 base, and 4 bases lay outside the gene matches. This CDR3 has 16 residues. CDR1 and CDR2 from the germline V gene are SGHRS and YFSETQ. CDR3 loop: CASSLTGTGTNEKLFF. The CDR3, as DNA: TGCGCCAGCAGCTTGACCGGGACAGGCACTAATGAAAAACTGTTTTTT.

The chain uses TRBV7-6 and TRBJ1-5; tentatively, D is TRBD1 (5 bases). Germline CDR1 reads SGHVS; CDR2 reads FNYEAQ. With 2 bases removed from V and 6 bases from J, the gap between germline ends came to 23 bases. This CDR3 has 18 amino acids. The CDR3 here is CASSLKDPRVWESQPQHF. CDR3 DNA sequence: TGTGCCAGCAGCTTAAAAGACCCCAGGGTCTGGGAGAGTCAGCCCCAGCATTTT. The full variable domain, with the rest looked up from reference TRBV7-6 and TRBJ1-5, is GAGVSQSPRYKVTKRGQDVALRCDPISGHVSLYWYRQALGQGPEFLTYFNYEAQQDKSGLPNDRFSAERPEGSISTLTIQRTEQRDSAMYRCASSLKDPRVWESQPQHFGDGTRLSIL.

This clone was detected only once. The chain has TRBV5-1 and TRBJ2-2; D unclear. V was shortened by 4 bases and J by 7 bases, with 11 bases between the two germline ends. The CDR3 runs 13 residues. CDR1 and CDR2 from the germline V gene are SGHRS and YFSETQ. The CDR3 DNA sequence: TGCGCCAGCAGCAACGACCCGGGCGGGGAGCTGTTTTTT. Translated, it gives CASSNDPGGELFF.

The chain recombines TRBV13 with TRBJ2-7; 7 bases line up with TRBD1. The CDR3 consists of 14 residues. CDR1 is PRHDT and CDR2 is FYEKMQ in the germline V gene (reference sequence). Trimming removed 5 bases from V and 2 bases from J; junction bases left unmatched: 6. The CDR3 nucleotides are TGTGCCAGCAGCCCGGGACAGCGAGCCTACGAGCAGTACTTC. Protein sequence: CASSPGQRAYEQYF.

The CDR3 protein is CASSRTSLDRGTDTQYF. The CDR3 DNA sequence: TGTGCCAGCAGCAGAACTTCTCTGGACAGGGGCACAGATACGCAGTATTTT. This sequence joins TRBV4-2 and TRBJ2-3; TRBD1 aligns across 8 bases. The CDR3 spans 17 residues. Germline values: CDR1 LGHNA, CDR2 YNFKEQ. V lost 5 bases, J lost 1 base, and 11 bases stayed unmatched.

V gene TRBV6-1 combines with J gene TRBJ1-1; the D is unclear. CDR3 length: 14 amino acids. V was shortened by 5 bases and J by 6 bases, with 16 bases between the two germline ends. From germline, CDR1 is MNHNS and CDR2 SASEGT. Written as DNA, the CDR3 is TGTGCCAGCAGTTCCCAGGTCGCGTTGCCTGAAGCTTTCTTT. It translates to CASSSQVALPEAFF.

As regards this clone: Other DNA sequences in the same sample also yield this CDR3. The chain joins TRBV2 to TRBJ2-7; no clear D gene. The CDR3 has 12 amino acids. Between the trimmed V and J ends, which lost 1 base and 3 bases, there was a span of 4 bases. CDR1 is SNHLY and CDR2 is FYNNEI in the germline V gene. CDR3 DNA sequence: TGTGCCAGCAGTGAAGGCGGCTACGAGCAGTACTTC. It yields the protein CASSEGGYEQYF. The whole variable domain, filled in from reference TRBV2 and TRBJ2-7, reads EPEVTQTPSHQVTQMGQEVILRCVPISNHLYFYWYRQILGQKVEFLVSFYNNEISEKSEIFDDQFSVERPDGSNFTLKIRSTKLEDSAMYFCASSEGGYEQYFGPGTRLTVT.

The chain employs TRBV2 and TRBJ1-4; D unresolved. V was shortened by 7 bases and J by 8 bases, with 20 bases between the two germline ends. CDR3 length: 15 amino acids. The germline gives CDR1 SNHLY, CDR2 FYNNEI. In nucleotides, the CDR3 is TGTGCCAGCAAGTGGGGTTGGGGTAGAGAGGAAAAACTGTTTTTT. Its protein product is CASKWGWGREEKLFF.

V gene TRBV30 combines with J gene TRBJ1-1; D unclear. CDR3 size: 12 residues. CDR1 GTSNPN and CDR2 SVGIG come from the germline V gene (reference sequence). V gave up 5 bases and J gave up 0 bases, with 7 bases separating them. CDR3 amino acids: CAWQPVNTEAFF. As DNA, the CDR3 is TGTGCCTGGCAGCCTGTGAACACTGAAGCTTTCTTT.

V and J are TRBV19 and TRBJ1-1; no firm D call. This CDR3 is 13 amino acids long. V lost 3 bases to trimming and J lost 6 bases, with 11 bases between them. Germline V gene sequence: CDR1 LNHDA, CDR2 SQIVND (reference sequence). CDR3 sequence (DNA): TGTGCCAGTAGTATCGAGATAATCGCTGAAGCTTTCTTT. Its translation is CASSIEIIAEAFF.

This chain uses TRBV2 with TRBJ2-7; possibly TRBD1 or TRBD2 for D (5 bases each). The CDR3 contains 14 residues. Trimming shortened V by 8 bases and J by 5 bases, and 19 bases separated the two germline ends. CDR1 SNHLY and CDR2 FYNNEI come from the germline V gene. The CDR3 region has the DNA TGTGCCAGCTCGGCTAGCAATTTAGGGGACGAGCAGTACTTC. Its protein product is CASSASNLGDEQYF.

The CDR3 loop reads CAWSFPRVYEQYF. The CDR3 nucleotides read TGTGCCTGGAGTTTCCCGCGGGTCTACGAGCAGTACTTC. This sequence joins TRBV30 and TRBJ2-7, with D tentatively TRBD2 (5 bases). Per germline, CDR1 GTSNPN and CDR2 SVGIG (reference sequence). The V end was cut by 2 bases, the J end by 3 bases, with 11 bases between. The CDR3 spans 13 residues.

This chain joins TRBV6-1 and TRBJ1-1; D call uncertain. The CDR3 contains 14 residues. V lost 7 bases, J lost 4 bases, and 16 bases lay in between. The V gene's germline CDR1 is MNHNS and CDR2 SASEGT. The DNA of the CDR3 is TGTGCCAGCACATTGGACGGTTCAGGCACTGAAGCTTTCTTT. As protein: CASTLDGSGTEAFF.

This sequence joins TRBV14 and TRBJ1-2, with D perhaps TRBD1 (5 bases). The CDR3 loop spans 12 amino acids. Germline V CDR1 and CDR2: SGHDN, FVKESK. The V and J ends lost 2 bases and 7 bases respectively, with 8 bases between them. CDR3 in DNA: TGTGCCAGCAGCCAAAAAGGGACTGGCTACACCTTC. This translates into CASSQKGTGYTF.

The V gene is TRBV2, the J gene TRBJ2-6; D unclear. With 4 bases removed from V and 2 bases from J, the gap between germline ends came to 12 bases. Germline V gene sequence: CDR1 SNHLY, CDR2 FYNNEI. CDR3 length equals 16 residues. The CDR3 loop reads CASSVRTQPGANVLTF. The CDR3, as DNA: TGTGCCAGCAGTGTTCGAACACAACCTGGGGCCAACGTCCTGACTTTC.

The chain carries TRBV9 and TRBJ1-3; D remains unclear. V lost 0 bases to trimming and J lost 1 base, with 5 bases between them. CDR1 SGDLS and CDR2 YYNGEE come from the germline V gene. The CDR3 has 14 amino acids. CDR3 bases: TGTGCCAGCAGCGTAGTAGGGTCTGGAAACACCATATATTTT. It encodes CASSVVGSGNTIYF.

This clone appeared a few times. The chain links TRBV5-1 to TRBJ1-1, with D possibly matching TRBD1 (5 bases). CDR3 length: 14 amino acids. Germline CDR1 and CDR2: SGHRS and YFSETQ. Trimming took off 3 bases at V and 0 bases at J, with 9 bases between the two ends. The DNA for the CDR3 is TGCGCCAGCAGCTGGAGGGGTATGAACACTGAAGCTTTCTTT. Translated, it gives CASSWRGMNTEAFF.

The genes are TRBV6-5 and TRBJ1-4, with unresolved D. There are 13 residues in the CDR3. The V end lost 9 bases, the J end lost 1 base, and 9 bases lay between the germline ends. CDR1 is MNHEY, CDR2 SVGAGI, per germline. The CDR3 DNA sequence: TGTGCCAGTAAAACGGGAACTAATGAAAAACTGTTTTTT. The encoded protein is CASKTGTNEKLFF.

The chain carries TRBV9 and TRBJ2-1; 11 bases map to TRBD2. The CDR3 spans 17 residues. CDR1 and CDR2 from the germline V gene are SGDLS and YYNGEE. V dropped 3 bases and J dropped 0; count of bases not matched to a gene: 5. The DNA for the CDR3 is TGTGCCAGCAGCGCAATGACTAGCGGGATCTCCTACAATGAGCAGTTCTTC. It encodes CASSAMTSGISYNEQFF.

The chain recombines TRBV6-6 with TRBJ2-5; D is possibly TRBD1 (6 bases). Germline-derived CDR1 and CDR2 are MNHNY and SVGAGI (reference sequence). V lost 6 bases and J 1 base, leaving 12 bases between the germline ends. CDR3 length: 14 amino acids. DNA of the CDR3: TGTGCCAGCAGCCGAACAGGGCCCCAAGAGACCCAGTACTTC. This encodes CASSRTGPQETQYF.

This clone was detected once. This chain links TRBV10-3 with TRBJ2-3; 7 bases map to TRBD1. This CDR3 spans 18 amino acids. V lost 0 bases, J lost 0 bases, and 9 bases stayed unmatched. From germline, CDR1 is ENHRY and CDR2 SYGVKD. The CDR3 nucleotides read TGTGCCATCAGTGAGTCCGGGACAGCCACACCAAGCACAGATACGCAGTATTTT. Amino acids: CAISESGTATPSTDTQYF.

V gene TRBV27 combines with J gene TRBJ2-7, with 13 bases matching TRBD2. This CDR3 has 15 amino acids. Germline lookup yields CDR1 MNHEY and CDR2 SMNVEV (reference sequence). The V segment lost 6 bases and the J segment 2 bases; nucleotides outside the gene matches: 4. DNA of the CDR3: TGTGCCAGCAGGGGAGGGACTAGCGGGGCCTACGAGCAGTACTTC. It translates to CASRGGTSGAYEQYF.